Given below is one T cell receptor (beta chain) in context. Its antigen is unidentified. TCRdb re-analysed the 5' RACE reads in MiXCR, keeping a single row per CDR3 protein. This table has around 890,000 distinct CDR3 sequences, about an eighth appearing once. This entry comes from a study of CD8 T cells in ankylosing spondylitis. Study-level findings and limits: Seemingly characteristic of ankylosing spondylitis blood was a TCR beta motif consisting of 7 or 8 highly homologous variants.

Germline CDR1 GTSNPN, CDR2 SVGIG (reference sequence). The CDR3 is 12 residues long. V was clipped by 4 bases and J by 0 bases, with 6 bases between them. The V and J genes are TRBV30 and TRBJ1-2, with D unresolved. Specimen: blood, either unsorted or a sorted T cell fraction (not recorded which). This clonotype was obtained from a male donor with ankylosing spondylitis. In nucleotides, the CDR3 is TGTGCCTGGAATGGACCTAACTATGGCTACACCTTC. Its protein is CAWNGPNYGYTF.